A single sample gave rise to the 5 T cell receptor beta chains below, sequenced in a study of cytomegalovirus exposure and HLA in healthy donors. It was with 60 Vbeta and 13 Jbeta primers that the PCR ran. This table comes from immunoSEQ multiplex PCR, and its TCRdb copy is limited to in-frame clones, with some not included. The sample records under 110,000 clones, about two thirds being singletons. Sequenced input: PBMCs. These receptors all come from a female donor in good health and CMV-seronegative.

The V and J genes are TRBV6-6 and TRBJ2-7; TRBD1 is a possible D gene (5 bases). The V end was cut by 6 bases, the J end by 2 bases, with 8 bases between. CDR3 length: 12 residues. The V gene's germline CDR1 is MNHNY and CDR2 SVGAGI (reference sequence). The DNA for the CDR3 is TGTGCCAGCAGCAGACAGACCTACGAGCAGTACTTC. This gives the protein CASSRQTYEQYF.

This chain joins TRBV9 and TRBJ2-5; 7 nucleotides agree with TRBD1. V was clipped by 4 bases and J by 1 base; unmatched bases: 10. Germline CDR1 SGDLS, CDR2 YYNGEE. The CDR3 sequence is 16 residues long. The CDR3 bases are TGTGCCAGCAGCCTCCAGGGGGTAGGAGGCCAAGAGACCCAGTACTTC. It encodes CASSLQGVGGQETQYF.

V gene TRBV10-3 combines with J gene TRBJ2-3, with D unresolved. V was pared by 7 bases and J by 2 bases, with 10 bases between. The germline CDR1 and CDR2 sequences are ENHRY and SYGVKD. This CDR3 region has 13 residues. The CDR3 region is CAIMENPTDTQYF. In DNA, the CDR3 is TGTGCCATCATGGAGAACCCCACAGATACGCAGTATTTT.

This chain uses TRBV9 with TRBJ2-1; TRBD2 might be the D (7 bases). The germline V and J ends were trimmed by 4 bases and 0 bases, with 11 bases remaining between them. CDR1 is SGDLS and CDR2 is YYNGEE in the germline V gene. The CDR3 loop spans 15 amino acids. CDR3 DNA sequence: TGTGCCAGCAGCCGGGGGGCCGACTCCTACAATGAGCAGTTCTTC. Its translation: CASSRGADSYNEQFF.

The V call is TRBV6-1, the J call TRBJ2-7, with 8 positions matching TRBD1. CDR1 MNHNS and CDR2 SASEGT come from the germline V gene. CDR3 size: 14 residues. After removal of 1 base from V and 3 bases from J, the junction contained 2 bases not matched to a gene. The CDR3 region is CASSEGQGNYEQYF. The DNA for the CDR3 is TGTGCCAGCAGTGAAGGACAGGGGAACTACGAGCAGTACTTC.